These 10 T cell receptor beta chains were sequenced from one sample in a study of blood T cell repertoires in COVID-19. The data were produced by immunoSEQ multiplex PCR, yet TCRdb's version contains in-frame clones alone and is incomplete. This sample has under 300,000 clones, with approximately 82% found just once. The sample consisted of peripheral blood. The receptors were sampled from a man aged 30 to 39 who had recovered from COVID-19.

CDR3 DNA: TGTGCCAGCATGTCTTTCGGGGAGCTGTTTTTT. Protein product: CASMSFGELFF. The chain employs TRBV28 and TRBJ2-2; D ambiguous. CDR1 is MDHEN, CDR2 SYDVKM, per germline. This CDR3 is built from 11 residues. Trimming cost V 7 bases and J 7 bases, with 7 bases left between them.

The rearrangement uses TRBV5-6 and TRBJ2-3; D remains ambiguous. From germline, CDR1 is SGHDT and CDR2 YYEEEE. The CDR3 runs 14 residues. V dropped 0 bases and J dropped 0 bases, with 5 bases sitting between them. CDR3 coding DNA: TGTGCCAGCAGCTTGGGGGCCAGCACAGATACGCAGTATTTT. Translated, it gives CASSLGASTDTQYF.

The rearrangement uses TRBV5-6 and TRBJ2-2; TRBD2 might be the D (7 bases). The V gene's germline CDR1 is SGHDT and CDR2 YYEEEE. This CDR3 is 15 amino acids long. Trimming removed 3 bases at V and 7 bases at J, with 16 bases between. DNA of the CDR3: TGTGCCAGCAGCTCCCTTGGGGGGGCAGGCGGGGAGCTGTTTTTT. It is translated as CASSSLGGAGGELFF.

This clone was counted only a few times. The rearrangement links TRBV6-4 to TRBJ2-3; 11 bases match TRBD2. The CDR3 runs 16 residues. The germline V gene encodes CDR1 MRHNA and CDR2 SNTAGT. The V gene end was trimmed by 5 bases and the J gene end by 5 bases; junction bases not matched to a gene: 9. CDR3 DNA: TGTGCCAGCAGTTACAGTAGCGGGGGGGCCGGAGATACGCAGTATTTT. It yields the protein CASSYSSGGAGDTQYF.

The J gene is TRBJ1-1, the V gene TRBV11-2; D is undetermined. The germline V gene has CDR1 SGHAT and CDR2 FQNNGV. V gave up 5 bases and J gave up 8 bases, with 15 bases separating them. This CDR3 is 13 amino acids long. The CDR3 loop is CASSPELRGEAFF. DNA for the CDR3: TGTGCCAGCAGCCCCGAGCTCCGGGGAGAAGCTTTCTTT.

The V gene is TRBV2, the J gene TRBJ1-1, with TRBD1 as a possible D gene (5 bases). Per the germline V gene, CDR1 is SNHLY and CDR2 is FYNNEI. The germline V and J ends were trimmed by 6 bases and 7 bases, with 9 bases remaining between them. The CDR3 extends over 11 amino acids. CDR3 in amino acids: CASSTTDEAFF. CDR3 coding DNA: TGTGCCAGCAGCACGACAGATGAAGCTTTCTTT.

V usage is TRBV15 and J usage is TRBJ2-4; D is perhaps TRBD2 (6 bases). Between the trimmed V and J ends, which lost 0 bases and 6 bases, there was a span of 15 bases. There are 16 residues in the CDR3. Per germline, CDR1 LNHNV and CDR2 YYDKDF (reference sequence). The DNA of the CDR3 is TGTGCCACCAGCAGAGAGGGACCGGGGGTGGGAAACATTCAGTACTTC. Translation: CATSREGPGVGNIQYF.

The chain links TRBV12-3 or TRBV12-4 to TRBJ1-5; 11 positions agree with TRBD1. With V trimmed by 10 bases and J by 6 bases, 5 bases remained unmatched. The CDR3 has 13 residues. The CDR3 region has the DNA TGTGCCATCGGACAGGGGGCCGGTCAGCCCCAGCATTTT. This translates into CAIGQGAGQPQHF.

V gene TRBV5-6 combines with J gene TRBJ2-7, with TRBD1 matching over 8 bases. After removal of 0 bases from V and 3 bases from J, the junction contained 5 bases not matched to a gene. The length of the CDR3 is 15 residues. Germline CDR1 and CDR2: SGHDT and YYEEEE. The CDR3 DNA reads TGTGCCAGCAGCTTGGGACAGGGGTCTATCTACGAGCAGTACTTC. Translating gives CASSLGQGSIYEQYF.

This sequence joins TRBV15 and TRBJ2-1, with TRBD2 matching 9 bases. Germline V gives CDR1 LNHNV, CDR2 YYDKDF (reference sequence). CDR3 length equals 15 residues. J gave up 7 bases and V 5 bases, and 9 bases lay outside the gene matches. CDR3 sequence: CATSDPRGGSNEQFF. CDR3 DNA: TGTGCCACCAGCGACCCGCGGGGGGGCAGTAATGAGCAGTTCTTC.